Presented here are 14 T cell receptor beta chains from one specimen sequenced in a study of shared clonotypes between healthy human individuals. The repertoire was sequenced with immunoSEQ multiplex PCR; TCRdb's copy has only in-frame clones and lacks some. The table includes hundreds of thousands of clones, 72% detected once. Sequenced material: memory CD4+ T cells sorted from blood. As to subset: CD45RA-negative fraction. Source of these receptors: a woman in her 30s in good health.

The V call is TRBV7-7, the J call TRBJ2-7; weak D call: TRBD1 (5 bases). Germline values: CDR1 SSHAT, CDR2 FNYEAQ (reference sequence). The CDR3 consists of 14 residues. V was cut by 10 bases and J by 2 bases, with 18 bases left in between. The CDR3 sequence: CANPRGAITYEQYF. CDR3 in DNA: TGTGCCAACCCCCGTGGGGCGATCACCTACGAGCAGTACTTC.

This clone was observed a single time. The chain joins TRBV28 to TRBJ1-2; no clear D gene. Per germline, CDR1 MDHEN and CDR2 SYDVKM. This CDR3 spans 14 amino acids. Trimming removed 2 bases at V and 4 bases at J, with 11 bases between. The CDR3 DNA follows: TGTGCCAGCAGTTTAATGGGCAGCCCCTATGGCTACACCTTC. Protein sequence: CASSLMGSPYGYTF.

The chain employs TRBV6-6 and TRBJ2-2, with D possibly matching TRBD2 (6 bases). V dropped 6 bases and J dropped 4 bases, with 12 bases sitting between them. The CDR3 is 14 residues long. The V gene's germline CDR1 is MNHNY and CDR2 SVGAGI (reference sequence). The DNA of the CDR3 is TGTGCCAGCAGCACCGGGAGAGTCACCGGGGAGCTGTTTTTT. Amino acids: CASSTGRVTGELFF.

CDR3 amino acids: CASSLVGGDTGELFF. The DNA of the CDR3 is TGCGCCAGCAGCTTGGTTGGCGGGGACACCGGGGAGCTGTTTTTT. This chain uses TRBV5-1 with TRBJ2-2; a possible D gene is TRBD2 (6 bases). Per germline, CDR1 SGHRS and CDR2 YFSETQ. The length of the CDR3 is 15 residues. V was shortened by 0 bases and J by 3 bases, with 9 bases between the two germline ends.

With respect to this clone: One base away lies a much larger clone, so this may be a sequencing read error. Other DNA variants within this sample encode the same CDR3. The CDR3 nucleotides are TGTGCCAGCAGTTACTCTGGACAGGGGAACTACGAGCAGTACTTC. The encoded protein is CASSYSGQGNYEQYF. The rearrangement links TRBV6-5 to TRBJ2-7, with 9 nucleotides matching TRBD1. Germline V gene sequence: CDR1 MNHEY, CDR2 SVGAGI. The length of the CDR3 is 15 residues. V lost 0 bases and J lost 3; bases outside the gene matches: 3.

This chain connects TRBV7-9 to TRBJ2-7, with D possibly matching TRBD1 (6 bases). Germline assignment: CDR1 SEHNR and CDR2 FQNEAQ (reference sequence). This CDR3 comprises 14 residues. Trimming stripped 4 bases from V and 4 bases from J, with 14 bases between. CDR3 loop: CASSSGTPSYEQYF. DNA for the CDR3: TGTGCCAGCAGCTCCGGGACACCTTCTTACGAGCAGTACTTC.

This clone was counted a few times. This sequence joins TRBV5-1 and TRBJ1-1, with a possible D match to TRBD1 (5 bases). V gave up 4 bases and J gave up 1 base, with 14 bases separating them. Per germline, CDR1 SGHRS and CDR2 YFSETQ. The CDR3 is 15 amino acids. DNA for the CDR3: TGCGCCAGCAGCCGCCCAGGGTCCTCGAACACTGAAGCTTTCTTT. It codes for CASSRPGSSNTEAFF.

The chain employs TRBV18 and TRBJ1-2, with D maybe TRBD1 (5 bases). This CDR3 is 15 amino acids long. The V gene lost 2 bases and the J gene lost 5 bases, with 15 bases spanning the gap. Germline CDR1 KGHSH, CDR2 LQKENI. The CDR3: CASSPIYGTPYGYTF. The CDR3 region has the DNA TGTGCCAGCTCACCAATTTACGGGACTCCTTATGGCTACACCTTC. Full variable domain (outside the CDR3, taken from reference TRBV18 and TRBJ1-2): NAGVMQNPRHLVRRRGQEARLRCSPMKGHSHVYWYRQLPEEGLKFMVYLQKENIIDESGMPKERFSAEFPKEGPSILRIQQVVRGDSAAYFCASSPIYGTPYGYTFGSGTRLTVV.

This sequence joins TRBV13 and TRBJ2-1, with D possibly being TRBD2 (6 bases). The length of the CDR3 is 16 residues. With 0 bases removed from V and 4 bases from J, the gap between germline ends came to 13 bases. Looked up from germline, CDR1 is PRHDT and CDR2 is FYEKMQ (reference sequence). CDR3 loop: CASSLGEGLIYNEQFF. CDR3 coding DNA: TGTGCCAGCAGCTTAGGGGAGGGCCTAATATACAATGAGCAGTTCTTC. Using reference TRBV13 and TRBJ2-1 for the parts outside the CDR3, the full variable domain is AAGVIQSPRHLIKEKRETATLKCYPIPRHDTVYWYQQGPGQDPQFLISFYEKMQSDKGSIPDRFSAQQFSDYHSELNMSSLELGDSALYFCASSLGEGLIYNEQFFGPGTRLTVL.

The V and J genes are TRBV28 and TRBJ1-2; 8 nucleotides line up with TRBD1. The CDR3 spans 15 residues. Germline-derived CDR1 and CDR2 are MDHEN and SYDVKM. V lost 5 bases, J lost 4 bases, and 9 bases stayed unmatched. CDR3 region: CASSPGGRDGYGYTF. In nucleotides, the CDR3 is TGTGCCAGCAGTCCAGGGGGCAGGGATGGCTATGGCTACACCTTC.

Turning to this clone: A read error may account for a junction end that differs from germline. The rearrangement links TRBV5-1 to TRBJ2-3; D is unresolved. The CDR3 length is 13 residues. CDR1 SGHRS and CDR2 YFSETQ come from the germline V gene. CDR3 sequence reads: CASSLWSTDTQYF. The CDR3 DNA reads as TGTGCCAGCAGCTTGTGGAGCACAGATACGCAGTATTTT.

This rearrangement joins TRBV9 to TRBJ1-4, with D tentatively TRBD1 (5 bases). This CDR3 is built from 14 residues. Germline V gives CDR1 SGDLS, CDR2 YYNGEE. V was cut by 5 bases and J by 6 bases, with 14 bases left in between. CDR3 in amino acids: CASSPGARHEKLFF. The CDR3 region has the DNA TGTGCCAGCAGTCCCGGGGCGCGGCATGAAAAACTGTTTTTT.

The V and J genes are TRBV2 and TRBJ2-1; 12 nucleotides match TRBD2. CDR3 length equals 14 residues. CDR1 SNHLY and CDR2 FYNNEI come from the germline V gene. The trim removed 9 bases at V and 4 bases at J, leaving 4 bases unmatched. This chain's CDR3 is CARGTSGSYNEQFF. CDR3 nucleotide sequence: TGTGCCAGGGGGACTAGCGGGTCTTACAATGAGCAGTTCTTC.

A note on this clone: This may arise from a read error, as a much more abundant clone is one base away. Within the sample, other DNA sequences also encode this same CDR3. The V call is TRBV6-4, the J call TRBJ2-6; no clear D. Germline V lookup: CDR1 MRHNA, CDR2 SNTAGT. The CDR3 extends over 15 amino acids. The V end was cut by 0 bases, the J end by 0 bases, with 3 bases between. CDR3 region: CASSDSNSGANVLTF. Written as DNA, the CDR3 is TGTGCCAGCAGTGACTCCAACTCTGGGGCCAACGTCCTGACTTTC.